The 23 T cell receptor beta chains presented below share a single source sample, sequenced in a study of post-analysis software for immune sequencing data. Regarding the study as a whole: Compared with controls, patients had more of roughly 5 TRBV segments, including TRBV5-6, TRBV5-1 and TRBV20-1.

Presence of unique molecular identifiers characterized the TCR beta cDNA libraries. Each CDR3 protein is one row after TCRdb ran MiXCR on the PCR reads. The profile shows about 770,000 distinct CDR3 sequences, about 45% of them singletons. No antigen has been identified for these receptors. Sequences were obtained from blood. These receptor sequences come from a girl aged 10 to 17 with multiple sclerosis.

This clonotype was detected only a few times. The V call is TRBV10-3, the J call TRBJ1-1; possibly TRBD1 for D (6 bases). CDR1 ENHRY and CDR2 SYGVKD come from the germline V gene. CDR3 length: 13 amino acids. The V gene lost 7 bases and the J gene lost 5 bases, with 14 bases spanning the gap. The CDR3 DNA sequence: TGTGCCATCAAAGGACAGTCGCGAACTGAAGCTTTCTTT. It specifies CAIKGQSRTEAFF.

Here the CDR3 reads CASSLGGSPTYEQYF. CDR3 nucleotide sequence: TGTGCCAGCAGCTTAGGCGGCAGCCCTACCTACGAGCAGTACTTC. V usage is TRBV7-8 and J usage is TRBJ2-7; D not resolved. Trimming left V 1 base short and J 2 bases short, with 12 bases between. The CDR3 has 15 amino acids. Per the germline V gene, CDR1 is SGHVS and CDR2 is FQNEAQ. The complete variable domain, with remaining parts taken from reference TRBV7-8 and TRBJ2-7, reads GAGVSQSPRYKVAKRGQDVALRCDPISGHVSLFWYQQALGQGPEFLTYFQNEAQLDKSGLPSDRFFAERPEGSVSTLKIQRTQQEDSAVYLCASSLGGSPTYEQYFGPGTRLTVT.

This clonotype was observed a single time. The genes are TRBV28 and TRBJ2-3; TRBD2 aligns across 13 bases. V shed 5 bases, J shed 5 bases, and the junction held 10 bases outside the gene matches. CDR3 size: 17 residues. CDR1 is MDHEN and CDR2 is SYDVKM in the germline V gene. The CDR3 protein is CASSPRTSGRVIDTQYF. CDR3 DNA: TGTGCCAGCAGTCCCCGGACTAGCGGGAGAGTCATAGATACGCAGTATTTT.

CDR3 sequence (DNA): TGCGCCAGCAGTGAGTCAACCACAGGGGTGAGGGCAGATACGCAGTATTTT. The encoded protein is CASSESTTGVRADTQYF. The rearrangement joins TRBV10-2 to TRBJ2-3, with 7 nucleotides matching TRBD1. Germline V gene sequence: CDR1 WSHSY, CDR2 SAAADI. The CDR3 runs to 17 residues. V was pared by 0 bases and J by 4 bases, with 10 bases of the junction left unmatched.

The rearrangement links TRBV20-1 to TRBJ2-5; D assignment may be TRBD1 or TRBD2 (5 bases each). CDR1 and CDR2 (germline): DFQATT, SNEGSKA (reference sequence). The CDR3 has 13 amino acids. This CDR3 reads CSGARYLQETQYF. The CDR3 DNA reads TGCAGCGGGGCGCGGTACCTTCAAGAGACCCAGTACTTC.

This chain joins TRBV20-1 and TRBJ2-7, with 8 bases that match TRBD2. The length of the CDR3 is 14 residues. V shed 3 bases and J 3 bases; nucleotides not matched to a gene: 7. Germline assignment: CDR1 DFQATT and CDR2 SNEGSKA (reference sequence). This CDR3 reads CSASRGLEVYEQYF. Here the CDR3 DNA reads TGCAGTGCTAGTAGGGGACTAGAAGTCTACGAGCAGTACTTC.

Of note for this clonotype: At one end the junction does not follow the germline gene, possibly because of a read error. V and J are TRBV30 and TRBJ2-6; D remains ambiguous. Per the germline V gene, CDR1 is GTSNPN and CDR2 is SVGIG (reference sequence). The CDR3 length is 14 residues. CDR3 coding DNA: TGTGCCTGGACCTTTGGCTCTGGGCCCAACGCCCTGACTTTC. Its protein product is CAWTFGSGPNALTF.

The genes are TRBV5-5 and TRBJ1-2, with 7 positions matching TRBD1. V was pared by 2 bases and J by 2 bases, with 9 bases of the junction left unmatched. The CDR3 consists of 16 residues. Germline CDR1 SGHKS, CDR2 YYEKEE (reference sequence). The CDR3 is CASSFTRDSENYGYTF. In DNA, the CDR3 is TGTGCCAGCAGCTTTACGAGGGACAGCGAGAACTATGGCTACACCTTC.

Concerning this clonotype: One end of the junction is discordant with germline, which a read error may explain. The rearrangement joins TRBV28 to TRBJ1-4; maybe TRBD1 (6 bases). This CDR3 contains 12 residues. Per the germline V gene, CDR1 is MDHEN and CDR2 is SYDVKM. CDR3 loop: CASSSRGEKLFF. In DNA, the CDR3 is TGTGCCAGCAGCAGTAGGGGGGAAAAATTGTTTTTT.

The CDR3 here is CASSTLPDNEQFF. The CDR3 bases are TGTGCCAGCAGTACCCTACCGGACAATGAGCAGTTCTTC. The chain employs TRBV28 and TRBJ2-1; no firm D call. Germline assignment: CDR1 MDHEN and CDR2 SYDVKM. The CDR3 runs 13 residues. The ends were cut back, 5 bases at V and 5 bases at J, with 10 bases in the middle.

The J gene is TRBJ1-5, the V gene TRBV28, with D unresolved. Trimming took 6 bases from V and 4 from J, leaving 16 bases between them. The CDR3 spans 15 residues. Germline CDR1 is MDHEN and CDR2 is SYDVKM. CDR3 nucleotide sequence: TGTGCCAGCAGGGGAGTTGAGGACTGGAATCAGCCCCAGCATTTT. This encodes CASRGVEDWNQPQHF. The full variable domain, its missing parts supplied by reference TRBV28 and TRBJ1-5, is DVKVTQSSRYLVKRTGEKVFLECVQDMDHENMFWYRQDPGLGLRLIYFSYDVKMKEKGDIPEGYSVSREKKERFSLILESASTNQTSMYLCASRGVEDWNQPQHFGDGTRLSIL.

The V and J genes are TRBV9 and TRBJ1-5; 7 bases align to TRBD1. The ends lost 4 bases at V and 5 bases at J; junction bases unmatched: 12. Germline CDR1 and CDR2: SGDLS and YYNGEE. The CDR3 has 16 amino acids. The CDR3: CASSSLRQGRHQPQHF. The CDR3 DNA reads TGTGCCAGCAGCTCCCTTCGACAGGGCAGACATCAGCCCCAGCATTTT.

The table lists this clonotype with a few counts. The rearrangement joins TRBV20-1 to TRBJ1-2; no firm D call. Germline assignment: CDR1 DFQATT and CDR2 SNEGSKA (reference sequence). The CDR3 consists of 16 residues. Trimming left V 6 bases short and J 6 bases short, with 26 bases between. In DNA form, the CDR3 reads TGCAGTGCCCACTACCAAAATGGGATCTCCTGGGATGGCTACACCTTC. This translates into CSAHYQNGISWDGYTF.

The table lists this clonotype with a few counts. V usage is TRBV10-3 and J usage is TRBJ2-7; the D gene could be TRBD1 or TRBD2 (5 bases each). The germline V gene has CDR1 ENHRY and CDR2 SYGVKD. The CDR3 is 13 amino acids. V dropped 5 bases and J dropped 2 bases, with 10 bases sitting between them. CDR3 in amino acids: CAISPGPAYEQYF. CDR3 nucleotides: TGTGCCATCAGTCCGGGACCCGCCTACGAGCAGTACTTC.

This clonotype has a handful of counts. The chain uses TRBV20-1 and TRBJ2-7; D not resolved. The CDR3 has 13 amino acids. Per germline, CDR1 DFQATT and CDR2 SNEGSKA (reference sequence). Trimming cost V 0 bases and J 4 bases, with 10 bases left between them. Here the CDR3 DNA reads TGCAGTGCTAGAGACAGAAGAAAATACGAGCAGTACTTC. Amino acids: CSARDRRKYEQYF.

The CDR3 region is CASTGQGDNYGYTF. CDR3 bases: TGCGCCAGCACCGGACAGGGGGATAACTATGGCTACACCTTC. J is TRBJ1-2 and V is TRBV5-1; 10 bases are shared with TRBD1. Germline V gene lookup returns CDR1 SGHRS and CDR2 YFSETQ. V lost 6 bases, J lost 1 base, and 3 bases stayed unmatched. The CDR3 consists of 14 residues.

This clonotype was counted at least ten times. The chain joins TRBV4-1 to TRBJ1-2; D possibly corresponds to TRBD1 (6 bases). The V gene lost 1 base and the J gene lost 3 bases, with 12 bases spanning the gap. The V gene's germline CDR1 is MGHRA and CDR2 YSYEKL. The CDR3 is 15 amino acids. The DNA for the CDR3 is TGCGCCAGCAGCCAAGGTTGGGGGGCGGACTATGGCTACACCTTC. Translation gives CASSQGWGADYGYTF.

V and J are TRBV12-3 or TRBV12-4 and TRBJ2-1; D not certain. The length of the CDR3 is 18 residues. With 1 base removed from V and 7 bases from J, the gap between germline ends came to 23 bases. The CDR3 here is CASSLGVRVILGSNEQFF. In DNA form, the CDR3 reads TGTGCCAGCAGTTTAGGGGTTAGGGTAATCCTGGGTTCGAATGAGCAGTTCTTC.

This clonotype was detected a few times. This chain joins TRBV5-1 and TRBJ2-7; 11 bases are shared with TRBD2. The germline V gene encodes CDR1 SGHRS and CDR2 YFSETQ. V was clipped by 3 bases and J by 5 bases; unmatched bases: 16. The CDR3 has 18 residues. CDR3 sequence: CASSSILTFTSGSNEQYF. CDR3 nucleotides: TGCGCCAGCAGCTCAATCCTTACCTTTACTAGCGGGAGCAACGAGCAGTACTTC. Together with reference TRBV5-1 and TRBJ2-7, the CDR3 gives the full variable domain: KAGVTQTPRYLIKTRGQQVTLSCSPISGHRSVSWYQQTPGQGLQFLFEYFSETQRNKGNFPGRFSGRQFSNSRSEMNVSTLELGDSALYLCASSSILTFTSGSNEQYFGPGTRLTVT.

V is TRBV9 and J is TRBJ2-1; possibly TRBD1 for D (6 bases). Germline assignment: CDR1 SGDLS and CDR2 YYNGEE. The CDR3 runs to 18 residues. Trimming removed 2 bases from V and 12 bases from J, with 30 bases in between. The CDR3 nucleotides read TGTGCCAGCAGCGTCTCCCCCTCGACAGGTGGTACTGGGCAGGTGCAGTTCTTC. Residues: CASSVSPSTGGTGQVQFF.

V gene TRBV3-1 combines with J gene TRBJ2-5; 8 bases are shared with TRBD2. Germline V gene sequence: CDR1 LGHDT, CDR2 YNNKEL (reference sequence). The CDR3 sequence is 16 residues long. The junction had 6 bases not matched to a gene; V was cut back by 1 base and J by 2 bases. The DNA for the CDR3 is TGTGCCAGCAGCCAAGCCAACGGGAGGGGTCAAGAGACCCAGTACTTC. This gives the protein CASSQANGRGQETQYF.

The chain links TRBV4-2 to TRBJ2-7, with D hard to call. The germline V gene encodes CDR1 LGHNA and CDR2 YNFKEQ. The CDR3 has 13 amino acids. V shed 2 bases and J shed 5 bases, with 10 bases lying between them. In nucleotides, the CDR3 is TGTGCCAGCAGCCAACTAGTATTCCACGAGCAGTACTTC. Translation gives CASSQLVFHEQYF.

The chain couples TRBV9 to TRBJ1-2; 9 bases are a match to TRBD1. The V gene's germline CDR1 is SGDLS and CDR2 YYNGEE. CDR3 size: 15 residues. With 7 bases clipped from V and 2 bases from J, the junction kept 9 bases outside the gene matches. CDR3: CASGLGQGYNYGYTF. CDR3 nucleotides: TGTGCCAGCGGCCTGGGACAGGGATACAACTATGGCTACACCTTC.